The clone carrying this TCR beta chain was detected once. This specimen comes from a study of cytomegalovirus exposure and HLA in healthy donors. Overall study: HLA-typed donors were the source of approximately 88 million unique TCRs, which an early data release held.

Trimming pared 4 bases from V and 4 bases from J, leaving 13 bases between. In germline, CDR1 is SQVTM, CDR2 ANQGSEA. The length of the CDR3 is 13 residues. Primers included in the PCR were 60 Vbeta and 13 Jbeta primers. Generated by immunoSEQ multiplex PCR, the TCRdb table keeps only in-frame clones and is missing some. The data contain tens of thousands of clones, about 70% of them singletons. The sequence was obtained from a woman in her 50s in good health and CMV-seropositive. The sequenced sample consisted of PBMCs. The rearrangement links TRBV29-1 to TRBJ2-5; D perhaps matches TRBD2 (5 bases). This CDR3 reads CSVASLASETQYF. The CDR3 DNA reads as TGCAGCGTTGCATCGCTAGCTTCAGAGACCCAGTACTTC.